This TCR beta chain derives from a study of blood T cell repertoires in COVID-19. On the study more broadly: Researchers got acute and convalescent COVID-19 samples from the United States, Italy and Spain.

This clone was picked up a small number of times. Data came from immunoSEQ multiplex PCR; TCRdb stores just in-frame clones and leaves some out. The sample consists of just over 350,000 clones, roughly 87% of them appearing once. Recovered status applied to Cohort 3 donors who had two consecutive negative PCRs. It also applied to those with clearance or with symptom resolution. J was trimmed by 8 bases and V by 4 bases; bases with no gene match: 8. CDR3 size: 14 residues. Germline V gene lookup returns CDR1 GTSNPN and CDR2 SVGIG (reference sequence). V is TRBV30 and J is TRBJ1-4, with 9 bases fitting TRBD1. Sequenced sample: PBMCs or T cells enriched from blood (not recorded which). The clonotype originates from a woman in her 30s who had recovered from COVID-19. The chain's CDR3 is CAWTPGTGYEKLFF. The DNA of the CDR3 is TGTGCCTGGACACCAGGGACAGGGTACGAAAAACTGTTTTTT.